This T cell receptor beta chain was sequenced during a study of Ad26.COV2.S vaccination and SARS-CoV-2 variants. At the level of the study: Once, or twice with 56 days between doses, Ad26.COV2.S was given intramuscularly. Points from the study as a whole: The study found similar non-spike TCR breadth in vaccine and placebo recipients. Reportedly, spike-specific CD8+ and CD4+ T cell responses achieved substantial breadth once vaccination had taken place.

Treatment indicated: roughly 18 received Ad26.COV2.S at low or high dose, single or two shots; 5 received placebo; per-sample allocation not given. Specimens were obtained on day 63 following the first vaccine or placebo injection. Profiling relied on immunoSEQ multiplex PCR, and the TCRdb table lists in-frame clones only, not all of them. This table holds under 550,000 clones, roughly 88% found once. As concerns this clone: Its antigen is undetermined.

This TCR derives from a person aged 18 to 59 who received the Ad26.COV2.S COVID-19 vaccine or a placebo. The sample here was peripheral blood, taken in a trial of Ad26.COV2.S vaccine versus placebo.

The CDR3 DNA sequence: TGTGCCAGCAGCTTCTACAGGGGTGGGGGATATGAAAAACTGTTTTTT. This sequence encodes CASSFYRGGGYEKLFF. This sequence joins TRBV7-8 and TRBJ1-4; 7 nucleotides agree with TRBD1. Looked up from germline, CDR1 is SGHVS and CDR2 is FQNEAQ. The CDR3 covers 16 residues. V shed 3 bases and J 6 bases; nucleotides not matched to a gene: 10.